The source of this TCR beta chain is a study of blood T cell repertoires in COVID-19. CDR1 and CDR2 from the germline V gene are SGHRS and YFSETQ. With 0 bases removed from V and 4 bases from J, the gap between germline ends came to 12 bases. There are 15 residues in the CDR3. As processed by the authors: Nucleated cell counts were estimated from reference gene primer amplification. Produced via immunoSEQ multiplex PCR; TCRdb's table is partial and in-frame only. The V and J calls and clone size were taken over from that table, and D and trimming were inferred from the DNA. The sample consists of 130,000 to 150,000 clones, around four fifths of them appearing once. Participants had their cohort set by participant-reported clinical history. Recovery meant two consecutive negative NP/OP PCR tests, professional clearance, or resolved symptoms.

The chain is built from TRBV5-1 and TRBJ2-3, with D tentatively TRBD1 (6 bases). Sequencing was performed on PBMCs or T cells enriched from blood (not recorded which). This sequence originates from a middle-aged woman who had recovered from COVID-19. As DNA, the CDR3 is TGCGCCAGCAGCTTGGGAACAGGGTTACCAGATACGCAGTATTTT. Translation gives CASSLGTGLPDTQYF. Combining the CDR3 with reference TRBV5-1 and TRBJ2-3 gives the whole variable domain KAGVTQTPRYLIKTRGQQVTLSCSPISGHRSVSWYQQTPGQGLQFLFEYFSETQRNKGNFPGRFSGRQFSNSRSEMNVSTLELGDSALYLCASSLGTGLPDTQYFGPGTRLTVL.